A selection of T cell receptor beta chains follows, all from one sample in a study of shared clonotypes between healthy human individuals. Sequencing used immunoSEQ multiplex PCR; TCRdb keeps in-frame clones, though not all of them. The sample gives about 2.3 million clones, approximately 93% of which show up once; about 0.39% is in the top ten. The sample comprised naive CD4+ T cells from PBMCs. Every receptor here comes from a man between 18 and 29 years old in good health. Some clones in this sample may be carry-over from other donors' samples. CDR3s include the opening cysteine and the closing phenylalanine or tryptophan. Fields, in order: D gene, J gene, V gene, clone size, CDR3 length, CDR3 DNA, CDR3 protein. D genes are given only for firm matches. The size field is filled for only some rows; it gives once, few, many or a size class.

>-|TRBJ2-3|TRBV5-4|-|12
TGTGCCAGCAGCCTCATTTCAGATACGCAGTATTTT
CASSLISDTQYF
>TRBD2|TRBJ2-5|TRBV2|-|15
TGTGCCAGCAGTGAAGGAGCGGGAACCCAAGAGACCCAGTACTTC
CASSEGAGTQETQYF
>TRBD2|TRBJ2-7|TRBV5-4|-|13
TGTGCCAGCAGGACTAGCGGGAGCCACGAGCAGTACTTC
CASRTSGSHEQYF
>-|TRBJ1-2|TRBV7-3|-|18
TGTGCCAGCAGCTTAGTCTTTCTGGGTCCCGGCCACAACTATGGCTACACCTTC
CASSLVFLGPGHNYGYTF
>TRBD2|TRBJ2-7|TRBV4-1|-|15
TGCGCCAGCAGCCAAATAGCGGGAGGATCCTACGAGCAGTACTTC
CASSQIAGGSYEQYF
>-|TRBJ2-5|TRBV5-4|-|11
TGTGCCAGCAGCGCGGGGGAGACCCAGTACTTC
CASSAGETQYF
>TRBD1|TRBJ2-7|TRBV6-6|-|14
TGTGCCAGCAGATGGGGACAGATCTCCTACGAGCAGTACTTC
CASRWGQISYEQYF
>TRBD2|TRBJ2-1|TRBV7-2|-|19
TGTGCCAGCAGCCGTACCGGGACTAGCGGAGGCGGCTCCTACAATGAGCAGTTCTTC
CASSRTGTSGGGSYNEQFF
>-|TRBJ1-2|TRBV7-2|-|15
TGTGCCAGCAGCGAACGTGGGTCTCCACCTTATGGCTACACCTTC
CASSERGSPPYGYTF
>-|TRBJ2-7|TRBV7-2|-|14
TGTGCCAGCAGCCGGACATCTAACGCCTACGAGCAGTACTTC
CASSRTSNAYEQYF
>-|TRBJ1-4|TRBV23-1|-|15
TGCGCCAGCAGTCGTAAAGCAGGGCGAGATGAAAAACTGTTTTTT
CASSRKAGRDEKLFF
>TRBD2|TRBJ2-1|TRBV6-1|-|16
TGTGCCAGCAGTGGGCTAGCGGCTAGCTCCTACAATGAGCAGTTCTTC
CASSGLAASSYNEQFF
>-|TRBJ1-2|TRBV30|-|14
TGTGCCTGGAGTCCTTCTTGGGGGTACTATGGCTACACCTTC
CAWSPSWGYYGYTF
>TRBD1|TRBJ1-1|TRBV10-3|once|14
TGTGCCATCAGTAGGGGACAGGGGAACACTGAAGCTTTCTTT
CAISRGQGNTEAFF
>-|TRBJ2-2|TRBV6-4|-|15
TGTGCCAGCAGTGAGACAGGACGAAACACCGGGGAGCTGTTTTTT
CASSETGRNTGELFF
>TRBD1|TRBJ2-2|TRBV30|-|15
TGTGCCTGGACCCGAACAGGGGGCAACACCGGGGAGCTGTTTTTT
CAWTRTGGNTGELFF
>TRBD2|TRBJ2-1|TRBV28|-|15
TGTGCCAGCAGCACCGGGACTAGCGGGACCAGTGAGCAGTTCTTC
CASSTGTSGTSEQFF
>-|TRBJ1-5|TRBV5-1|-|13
TGCGCCAGCAGCTTGGAGCCGGATCAGCCCCAGCATTTT
CASSLEPDQPQHF
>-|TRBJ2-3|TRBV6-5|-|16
TGTGCCAGCAGTTACCGGCCTCAATTTCAATCTGATACGCAGTATTTT
CASSYRPQFQSDTQYF
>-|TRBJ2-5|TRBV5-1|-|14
TGCGCCAGCAGCTTGACAGGCGGTCAAGAGACCCAGTACTTC
CASSLTGGQETQYF
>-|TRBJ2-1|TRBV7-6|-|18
TGTGCCAGCAGCTTAGATGGTGCGGTGTGGAGCTCCTACAATGAGCAGTTCTTC
CASSLDGAVWSSYNEQFF
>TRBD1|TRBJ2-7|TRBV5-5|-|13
TGTGCCAGCACCCGGACAGGGGGCTACGAGCAGTACTTC
CASTRTGGYEQYF
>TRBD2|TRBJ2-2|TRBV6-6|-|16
TGTGCCAGCAGCAGAAGGACTAGCGGCGACACCGGGGAGCTGTTTTTT
CASSRRTSGDTGELFF
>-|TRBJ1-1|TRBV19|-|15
TGTGCCAGTAGTATAGCAGCGACACCCAACACTGAAGCTTTCTTT
CASSIAATPNTEAFF
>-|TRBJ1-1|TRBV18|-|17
TGTGCCAGCTCACCACTCGGTGACCTAGGGGTTGGCACTGAAGCTTTCTTT
CASSPLGDLGVGTEAFF
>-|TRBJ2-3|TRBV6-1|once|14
TGTGCCAGCAGGTATATAACTAGCACAGATACGCAGTATTTT
CASRYITSTDTQYF
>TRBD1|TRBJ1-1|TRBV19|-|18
TGTGCCAGTAGTATAGGGTGGCAGGGGGCTGTTGCGAACACTGAAGCTTTCTTT
CASSIGWQGAVANTEAFF
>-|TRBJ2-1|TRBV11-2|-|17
TGTGCCAGCAGACCGATCAGGGACGGTGGGTCCTACAATGAGCAGTTCTTC
CASRPIRDGGSYNEQFF
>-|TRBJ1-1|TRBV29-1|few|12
TGCAGCGTTCCTAGTGTCAGCACTGAAGCTTTCTTT
CSVPSVSTEAFF
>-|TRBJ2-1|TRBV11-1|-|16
TGTGCCAGCGGCGCGGCAGTCGGGGGCTCCTACAATGAGCAGTTCTTC
CASGAAVGGSYNEQFF
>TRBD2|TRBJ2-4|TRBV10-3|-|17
TGTGCCATCAGTCCTCCCCCCTTGACTAGCTTGGATGAGATCCAGTACTTC
CAISPPPLTSLDEIQYF
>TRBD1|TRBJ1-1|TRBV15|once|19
TGTGCCACCAGCAGAGACGATGTGAGGGGGCCTCCTTTGAACACTGAAGCTTTCTTT
CATSRDDVRGPPLNTEAFF
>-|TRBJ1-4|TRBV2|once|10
TGTGCCAGCAGTGAAGTAAAACTGTTTTTT
CASSEVKLFF
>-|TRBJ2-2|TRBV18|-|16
TGTGCCAGCTCCCCCCCGTCGGTTGGAGACACCGGGGAGCTGTTTTTT
CASSPPSVGDTGELFF
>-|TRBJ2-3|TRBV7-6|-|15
TGTGCCAGCAGCCTCCGTCGGTTAAGCACAGATACGCAGTATTTT
CASSLRRLSTDTQYF
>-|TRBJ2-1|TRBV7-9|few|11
TGTGCCAGCGGCCCATACAATGAGCAGTTCTTC
CASGPYNEQFF
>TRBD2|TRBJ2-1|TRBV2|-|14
TGTGCCAGCCACCGGGCTAGCGGGTACAATGAGCAGTTCTTC
CASHRASGYNEQFF
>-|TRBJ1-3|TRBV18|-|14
TGTGCCAGCTCACCAATAGGCTCTGGAAACACCATATATTTT
CASSPIGSGNTIYF
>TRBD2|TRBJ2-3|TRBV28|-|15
TGTGCCAGCAGTAACTCGGGAGGGAGGAAAGATACGCAGTATTTT
CASSNSGGRKDTQYF
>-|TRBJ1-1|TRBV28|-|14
TGTGCCAGCAGTTTAGAGGGACTGAACACTGAAGCTTTCTTT
CASSLEGLNTEAFF
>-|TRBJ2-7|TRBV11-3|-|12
TGTGCCAGCAGCCTGACAGAAAACGAGCAGTACTTC
CASSLTENEQYF
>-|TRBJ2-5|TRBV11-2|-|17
TGTGCCAGCAGCTTAGTGGGGGCGCAACGTGGGCCCGAGACCCAGTACTTC
CASSLVGAQRGPETQYF
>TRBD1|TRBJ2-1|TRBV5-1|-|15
TGCGCCAGCAGCCTTCGGACAGGTAGTTACAATGAGCAGTTCTTC
CASSLRTGSYNEQFF
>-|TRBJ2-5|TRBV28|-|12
TGTGCCAGCAAAGGTTCGGGAGAGACCCAGTACTTC
CASKGSGETQYF
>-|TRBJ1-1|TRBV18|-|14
TGTGCCAGCTCCGCCACAGCATCCTACACTGAAGCTTTCTTT
CASSATASYTEAFF